This TCR beta chain was identified during a study of T cells in Graves' hyperthyroidism and ophthalmopathy. V shed 3 bases and J 9 bases; nucleotides not matched to a gene: 2. Germline values: CDR1 MNHNS, CDR2 SASEGT. CDR3 length: 12 residues. Amplified TCR beta CDR3 regions derived from RNA transcripts. An initial round of RT-PCR targeting the TCR CDR3 relied on the HTBI primer set. TCRdb independently ran MiXCR on the multiplex PCR reads; one entry per CDR3 protein. The table lists hundreds of thousands of distinct CDR3 sequences, approximately 15% of them singletons, with about a tenth in the top ten.

Sequenced sample: blood. The sequence was collected from a woman under 30 with Graves' hyperthyroidism. V gene TRBV6-1 combines with J gene TRBJ1-5; 7 positions agree with TRBD1. The CDR3 here is CASSDRQGPQHF. CDR3 coding DNA: TGTGCCAGCAGTGATCGACAGGGGCCCCAGCATTTT.